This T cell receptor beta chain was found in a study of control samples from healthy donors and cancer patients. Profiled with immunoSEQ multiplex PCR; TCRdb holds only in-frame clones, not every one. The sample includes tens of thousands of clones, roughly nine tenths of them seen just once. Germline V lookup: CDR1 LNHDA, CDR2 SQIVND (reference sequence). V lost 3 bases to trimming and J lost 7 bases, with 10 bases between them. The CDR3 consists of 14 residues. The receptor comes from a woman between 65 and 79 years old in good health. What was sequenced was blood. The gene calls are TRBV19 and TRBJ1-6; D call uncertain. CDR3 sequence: CASSMRTENSPLHF. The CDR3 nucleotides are TGTGCCAGTAGTATGAGGACTGAGAATTCACCCCTCCACTTT.